This section outlines one T cell receptor beta chain sequence together with its context. These data are taken from a study of monozygotic twins with cystic fibrosis. Assay used: immunoSEQ multiplex PCR; TCRdb lists only in-frame clones, some missing. This repertoire shows some 20,000 clones, more than 75% found once; its top ten account for roughly 1.2%. Trimming removed 4 bases at V and 4 bases at J, with 18 bases between. CDR1 SGHRS and CDR2 YFSETQ come from the germline V gene. CDR3 length: 15 residues. Sequencing used blood. The TCR comes from a woman under 40 with cystic fibrosis. The chain couples TRBV5-1 to TRBJ2-7, with a tentative D call TRBD2 (6 bases). The DNA of the CDR3 is TGCGCCAGCAGCGCCGGGACTCATCTCTCTTACGAGCAGTACTTC. Encoded protein: CASSAGTHLSYEQYF.